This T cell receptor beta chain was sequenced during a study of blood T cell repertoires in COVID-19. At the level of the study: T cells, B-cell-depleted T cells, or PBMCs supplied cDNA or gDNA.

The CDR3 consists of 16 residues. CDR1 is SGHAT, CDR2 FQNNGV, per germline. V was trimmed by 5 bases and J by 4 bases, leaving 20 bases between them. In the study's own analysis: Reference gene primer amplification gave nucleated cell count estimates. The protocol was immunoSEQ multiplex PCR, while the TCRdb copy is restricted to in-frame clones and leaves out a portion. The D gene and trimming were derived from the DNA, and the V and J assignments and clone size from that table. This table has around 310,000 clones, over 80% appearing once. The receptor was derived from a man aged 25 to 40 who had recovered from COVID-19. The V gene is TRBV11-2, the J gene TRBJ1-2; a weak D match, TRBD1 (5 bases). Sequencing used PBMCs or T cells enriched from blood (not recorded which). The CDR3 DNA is TGTGCCAGCAGCCCACTTGGGGGGGTTACTCTCTATGGCTACACCTTC. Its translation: CASSPLGGVTLYGYTF.